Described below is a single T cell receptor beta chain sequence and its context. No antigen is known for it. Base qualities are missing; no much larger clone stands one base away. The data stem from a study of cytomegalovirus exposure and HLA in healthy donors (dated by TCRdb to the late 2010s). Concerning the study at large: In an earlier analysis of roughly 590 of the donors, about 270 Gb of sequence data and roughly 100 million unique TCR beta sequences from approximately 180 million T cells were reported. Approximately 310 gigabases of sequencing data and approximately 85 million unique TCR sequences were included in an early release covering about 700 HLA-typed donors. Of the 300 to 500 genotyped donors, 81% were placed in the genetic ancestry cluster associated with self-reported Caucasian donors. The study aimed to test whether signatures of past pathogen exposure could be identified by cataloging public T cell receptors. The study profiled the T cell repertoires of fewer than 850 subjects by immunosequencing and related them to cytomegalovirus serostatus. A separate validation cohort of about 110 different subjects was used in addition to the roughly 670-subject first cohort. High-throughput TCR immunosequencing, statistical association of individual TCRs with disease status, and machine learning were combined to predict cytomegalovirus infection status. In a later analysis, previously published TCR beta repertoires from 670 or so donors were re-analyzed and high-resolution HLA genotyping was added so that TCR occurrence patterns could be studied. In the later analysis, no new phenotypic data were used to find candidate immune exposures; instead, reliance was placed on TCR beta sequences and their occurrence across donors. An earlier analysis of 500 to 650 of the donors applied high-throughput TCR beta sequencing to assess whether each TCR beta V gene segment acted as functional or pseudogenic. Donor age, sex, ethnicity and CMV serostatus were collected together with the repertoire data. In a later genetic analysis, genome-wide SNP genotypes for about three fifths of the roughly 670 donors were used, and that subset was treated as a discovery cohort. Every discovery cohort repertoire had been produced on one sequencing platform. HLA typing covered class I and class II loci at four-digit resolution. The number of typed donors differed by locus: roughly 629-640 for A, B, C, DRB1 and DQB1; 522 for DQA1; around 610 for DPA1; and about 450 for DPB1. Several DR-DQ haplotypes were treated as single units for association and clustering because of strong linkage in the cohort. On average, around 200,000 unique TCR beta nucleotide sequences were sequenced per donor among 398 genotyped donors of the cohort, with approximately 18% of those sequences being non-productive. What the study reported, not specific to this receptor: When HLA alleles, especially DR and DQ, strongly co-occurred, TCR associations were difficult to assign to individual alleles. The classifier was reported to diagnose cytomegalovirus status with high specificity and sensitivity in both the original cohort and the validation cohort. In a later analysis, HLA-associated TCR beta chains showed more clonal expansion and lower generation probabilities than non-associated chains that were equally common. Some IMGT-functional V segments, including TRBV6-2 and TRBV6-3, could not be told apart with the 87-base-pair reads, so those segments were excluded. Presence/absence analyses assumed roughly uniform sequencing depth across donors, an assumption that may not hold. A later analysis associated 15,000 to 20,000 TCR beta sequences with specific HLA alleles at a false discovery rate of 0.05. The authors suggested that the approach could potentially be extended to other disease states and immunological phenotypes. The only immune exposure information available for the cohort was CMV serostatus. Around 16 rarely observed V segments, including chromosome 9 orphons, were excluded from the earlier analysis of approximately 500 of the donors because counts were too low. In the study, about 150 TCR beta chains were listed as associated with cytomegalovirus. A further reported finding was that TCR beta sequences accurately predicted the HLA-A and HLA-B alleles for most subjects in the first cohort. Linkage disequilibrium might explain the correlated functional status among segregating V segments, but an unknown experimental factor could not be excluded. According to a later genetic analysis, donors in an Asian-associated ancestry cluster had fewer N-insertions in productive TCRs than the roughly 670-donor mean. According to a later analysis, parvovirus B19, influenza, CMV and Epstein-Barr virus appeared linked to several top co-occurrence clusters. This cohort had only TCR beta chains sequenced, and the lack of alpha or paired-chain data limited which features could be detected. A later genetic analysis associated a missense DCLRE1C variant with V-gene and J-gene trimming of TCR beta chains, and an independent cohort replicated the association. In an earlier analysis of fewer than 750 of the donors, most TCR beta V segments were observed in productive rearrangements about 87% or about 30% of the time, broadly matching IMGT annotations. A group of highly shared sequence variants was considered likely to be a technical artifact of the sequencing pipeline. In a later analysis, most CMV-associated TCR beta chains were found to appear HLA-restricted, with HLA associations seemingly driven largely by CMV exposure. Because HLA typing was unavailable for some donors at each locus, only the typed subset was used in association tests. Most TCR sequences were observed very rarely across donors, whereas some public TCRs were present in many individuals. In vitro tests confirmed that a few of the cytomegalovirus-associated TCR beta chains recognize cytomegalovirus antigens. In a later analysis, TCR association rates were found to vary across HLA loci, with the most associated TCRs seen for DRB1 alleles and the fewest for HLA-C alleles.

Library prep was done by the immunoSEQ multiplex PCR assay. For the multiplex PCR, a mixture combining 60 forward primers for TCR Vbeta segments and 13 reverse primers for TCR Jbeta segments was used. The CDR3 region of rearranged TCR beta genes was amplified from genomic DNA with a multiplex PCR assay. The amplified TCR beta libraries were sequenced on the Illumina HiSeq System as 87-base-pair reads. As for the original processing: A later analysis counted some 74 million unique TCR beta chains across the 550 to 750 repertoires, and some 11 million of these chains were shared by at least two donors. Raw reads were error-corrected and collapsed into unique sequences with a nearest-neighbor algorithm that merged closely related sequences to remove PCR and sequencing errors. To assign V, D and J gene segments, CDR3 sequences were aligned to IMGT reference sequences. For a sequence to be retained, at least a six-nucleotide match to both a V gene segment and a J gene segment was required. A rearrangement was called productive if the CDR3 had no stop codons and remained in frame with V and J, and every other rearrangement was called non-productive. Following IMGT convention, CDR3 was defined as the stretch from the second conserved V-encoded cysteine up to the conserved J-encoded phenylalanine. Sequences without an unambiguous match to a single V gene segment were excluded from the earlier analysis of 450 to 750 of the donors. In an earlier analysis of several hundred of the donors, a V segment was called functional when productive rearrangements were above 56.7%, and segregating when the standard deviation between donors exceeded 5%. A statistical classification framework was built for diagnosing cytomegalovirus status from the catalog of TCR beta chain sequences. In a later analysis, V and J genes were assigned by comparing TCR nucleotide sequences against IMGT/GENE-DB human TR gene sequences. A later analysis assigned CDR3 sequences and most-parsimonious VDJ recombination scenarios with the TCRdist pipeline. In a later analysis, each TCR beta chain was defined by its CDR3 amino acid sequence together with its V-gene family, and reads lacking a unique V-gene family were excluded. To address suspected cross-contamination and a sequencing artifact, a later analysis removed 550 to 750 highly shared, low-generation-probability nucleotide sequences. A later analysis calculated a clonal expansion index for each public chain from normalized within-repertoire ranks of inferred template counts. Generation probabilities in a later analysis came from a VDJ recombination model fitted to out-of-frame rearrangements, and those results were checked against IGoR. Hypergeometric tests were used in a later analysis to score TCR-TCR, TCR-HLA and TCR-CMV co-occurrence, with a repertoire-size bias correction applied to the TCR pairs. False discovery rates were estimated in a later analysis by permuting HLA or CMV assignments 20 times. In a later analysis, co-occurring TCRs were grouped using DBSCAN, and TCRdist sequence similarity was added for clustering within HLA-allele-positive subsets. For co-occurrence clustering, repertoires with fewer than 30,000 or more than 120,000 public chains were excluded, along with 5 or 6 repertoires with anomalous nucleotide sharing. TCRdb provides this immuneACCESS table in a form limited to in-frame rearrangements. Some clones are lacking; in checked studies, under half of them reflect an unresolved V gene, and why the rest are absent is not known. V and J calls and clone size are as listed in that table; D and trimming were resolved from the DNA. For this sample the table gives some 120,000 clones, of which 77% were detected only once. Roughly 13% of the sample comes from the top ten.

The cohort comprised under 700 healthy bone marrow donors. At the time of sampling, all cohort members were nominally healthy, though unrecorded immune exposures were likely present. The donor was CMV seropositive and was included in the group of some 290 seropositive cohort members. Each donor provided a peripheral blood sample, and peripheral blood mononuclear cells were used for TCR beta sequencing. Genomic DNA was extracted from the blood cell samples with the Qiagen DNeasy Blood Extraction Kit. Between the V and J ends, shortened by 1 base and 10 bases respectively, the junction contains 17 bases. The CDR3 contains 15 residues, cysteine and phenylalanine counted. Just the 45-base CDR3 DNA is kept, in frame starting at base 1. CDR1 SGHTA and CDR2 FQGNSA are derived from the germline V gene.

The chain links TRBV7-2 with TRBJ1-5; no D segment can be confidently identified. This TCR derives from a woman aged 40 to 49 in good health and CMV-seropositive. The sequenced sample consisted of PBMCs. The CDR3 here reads CASSLDGRRGEPQHF. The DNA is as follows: TGTGCCAGCAGCTTAGATGGCAGGCGCGGGGAACCCCAGCATTTT.